This T cell receptor (beta chain) was sequenced for a study of blood T cell repertoires in COVID-19. Study as a whole: Whether acute or convalescent, the COVID-19 samples came from the United States, Italy and Spain. PBMCs, B-cell-depleted T cells, or T cells were the source of the cDNA or gDNA that made up the material.

This clone was seen just once. Original data processing: Amplified reference gene primers provided the basis for estimating nucleated cell counts. The table came from immunoSEQ multiplex PCR; TCRdb's copy has only in-frame clones and leaves some out. The DNA gave D and trimming, while V, J and clone size come from that table. The table records about 62,000 clones, 65% to 85% of them present only once. This CDR3 has 15 residues. The ends lost 3 bases at V and 5 bases at J; junction bases unmatched: 8. Germline V gene data show CDR1 as KGHDR and CDR2 as SFDVKD. Material: peripheral blood. The chain couples TRBV24-1 to TRBJ2-5; 7 positions agree with TRBD1. The TCR comes from a woman in her 50s with active or convalescent COVID-19. CDR3 sequence: CATSDPSQGHETQYF. The CDR3 bases are TGTGCCACCAGTGATCCCTCACAGGGGCACGAGACCCAGTACTTC.